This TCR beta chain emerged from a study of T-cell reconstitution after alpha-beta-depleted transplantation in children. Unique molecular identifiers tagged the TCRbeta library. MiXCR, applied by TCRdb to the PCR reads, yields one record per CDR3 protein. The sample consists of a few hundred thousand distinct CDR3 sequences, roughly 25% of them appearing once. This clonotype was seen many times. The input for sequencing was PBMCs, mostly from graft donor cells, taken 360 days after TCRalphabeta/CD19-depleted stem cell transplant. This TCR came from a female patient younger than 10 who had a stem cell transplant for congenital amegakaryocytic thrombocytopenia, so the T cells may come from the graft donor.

CDR3 DNA sequence: TGTGCCAGCAGACCTTCCTGGCGGGCACCCTACAATGAGCAGTTCTTC. It is translated as CASRPSWRAPYNEQFF. The chain couples TRBV12-3 or TRBV12-4 to TRBJ2-1; possible D gene TRBD2, 5 bases. The V end was cut by 6 bases, the J end by 2 bases, with 17 bases between. The CDR3 has 16 amino acids.